Below are 31 T cell receptor beta chains sequenced from a single sample in a study of patients and donors after allogeneic stem cell transplantation. TCRdb itself ran the RT-PCR reads through MiXCR, one entry per CDR3 protein. Among approximately 170,000 distinct CDR3 sequences listed, around 28% were seen once. Sequencing input: blood, either unsorted or a sorted T cell fraction (not recorded which). The receptors come from a human donor who was either an allogeneic HSCT recipient or a stem cell or donor lymphocyte infusion donor (not recorded which). It is not recorded whose cells these are; they may come from a transplant donor.

The rearrangement joins TRBV27 to TRBJ2-1, with D hard to call. The CDR3 has 15 residues. Deletions cut 4 bases from V and 1 base from J, with 11 bases between. Germline CDR1 is MNHEY and CDR2 is SMNVEV (reference sequence). The CDR3 DNA follows: TGTGCCAGCAGTTCCCGCGTGGGGTCCTACAATGAGCAGTTCTTC. Encoded protein: CASSSRVGSYNEQFF.

The chain has TRBV20-1 and TRBJ2-4; D assignment may be TRBD1 or TRBD2 (6 bases each). CDR3 length: 15 amino acids. The V gene's germline CDR1 is DFQATT and CDR2 SNEGSKA (reference sequence). The ends were cut back, 0 bases at V and 6 bases at J, with 15 bases in the middle. DNA of the CDR3: TGCAGTGCTAGAGAAGGTTGGGGGGCAATAAACATTCAGTACTTC. This sequence encodes CSAREGWGAINIQYF.

This rearrangement joins TRBV30 to TRBJ1-5; D unclear. The CDR3 has 13 residues. Germline loops: CDR1 GTSNPN, CDR2 SVGIG (reference sequence). Trimming took off 0 bases at V and 4 bases at J, with 7 bases between the two ends. CDR3 coding DNA: TGTGCCTGGAGTGTAGGGCATAATCAGCCCCAGCATTTT. This sequence encodes CAWSVGHNQPQHF.

This chain connects TRBV4-2 to TRBJ2-1; tentatively, D is TRBD1 or TRBD2 (5 bases each). Germline loops: CDR1 LGHNA, CDR2 YNFKEQ. This CDR3 is 16 amino acids long. Trimming cost V 0 bases and J 0 bases, with 9 bases left between them. The chain's CDR3 is CASSQEGPSSYNEQFF. The CDR3 DNA reads as TGTGCCAGCAGCCAAGAGGGACCCAGCTCCTACAATGAGCAGTTCTTC.

This clonotype was seen at least ten times. J is TRBJ2-1 and V is TRBV20-1; D is ambiguous. The CDR3 has 16 residues. Trimming removed 3 bases at V and 0 bases at J, with 15 bases between. Germline CDR1 reads DFQATT; CDR2 reads SNEGSKA (reference sequence). The CDR3 protein is CSASPLLHSSYNEQFF. CDR3 DNA sequence: TGCAGTGCTAGCCCCCTTCTGCATAGCTCCTACAATGAGCAGTTCTTC.

The V call is TRBV3-1, the J call TRBJ2-7, with D unresolved. The CDR3 consists of 13 residues. Trimming took off 0 bases at V and 4 bases at J, with 7 bases between the two ends. Germline CDR1 and CDR2: LGHDT and YNNKEL (reference sequence). CDR3 region: CASSQEVGYEQYF. The CDR3 DNA reads TGTGCCAGCAGCCAAGAAGTCGGGTACGAGCAGTACTTC.

The V call is TRBV5-5, the J call TRBJ1-1; TRBD1 aligns across 7 bases. V lost 2 bases to trimming and J lost 5 bases; unmatched junction nucleotides: 6. Germline V lookup: CDR1 SGHKS, CDR2 YYEKEE (reference sequence). The CDR3 runs 14 residues. CDR3 sequence reads: CASSFTTGETEAFF. CDR3 nucleotides: TGTGCCAGCAGCTTCACTACAGGGGAGACTGAAGCTTTCTTT.

The genes are TRBV7-9 and TRBJ2-1; TRBD1 might be the D (5 bases). V was cut by 1 base and J by 9 bases, with 10 bases left in between. This CDR3 comprises 13 residues. Germline assignment: CDR1 SEHNR and CDR2 FQNEAQ (reference sequence). The CDR3 nucleotides are TGTGCCAGCAGCTTAGTAGGCGACAGTGAGCAGTTCTTC. Translating gives CASSLVGDSEQFF.

This clonotype was seen a handful of times. The V gene is TRBV4-1, the J gene TRBJ2-1; weak D call: TRBD2 (6 bases). Germline CDR1 and CDR2: MGHRA and YSYEKL. The CDR3 has 16 residues. Trimming took off 2 bases at V and 0 bases at J, with 11 bases between the two ends. CDR3: CASSQPLASSYNEQFF. CDR3 nucleotide sequence: TGCGCCAGCAGCCAACCTCTAGCGAGCTCCTACAATGAGCAGTTCTTC.

The V and J genes are TRBV5-1 and TRBJ1-2; a possible D gene is TRBD1 (6 bases). CDR1 and CDR2 (germline): SGHRS, YFSETQ. The CDR3 has 14 residues. V was clipped by 0 bases and J by 3 bases, with 9 bases between them. The CDR3 DNA reads TGCGCCAGCAGCTTGGCACAGGGTTACTATGGCTACACCTTC. Its protein product is CASSLAQGYYGYTF.

This clonotype has a handful of counts. The J gene is TRBJ2-7, the V gene TRBV4-2; 9 bases match TRBD2. The germline V gene encodes CDR1 LGHNA and CDR2 YNFKEQ. V dropped 6 bases and J dropped 6; count of bases not matched to a gene: 6. This CDR3 comprises 13 residues. CDR3 amino acids: CASRAGGSSEQYF. The CDR3 coding sequence is TGTGCCAGCAGAGCGGGAGGAAGTAGCGAGCAGTACTTC.

This clonotype was recorded once. The CDR3 nucleotides are TGTGCCAGCAGCCGGAGCGGGAGGTCCGTCAATGAGCAGTTCTTC. Translated: CASSRSGRSVNEQFF. This sequence joins TRBV5-6 and TRBJ2-1; 9 bases align to TRBD2. This CDR3 contains 15 residues. After removal of 4 bases from V and 6 bases from J, the junction contained 8 bases not matched to a gene. CDR1 and CDR2 from the germline V gene are SGHDT and YYEEEE.

V usage is TRBV7-9 and J usage is TRBJ2-3; no clear D gene. This CDR3 has 16 residues. Trimming pared 4 bases from V and 1 base from J, leaving 15 bases between. Germline CDR1 is SEHNR and CDR2 is FQNEAQ (reference sequence). CDR3 protein: CASSSPSGVGTDTQYF. The CDR3 region has the DNA TGTGCCAGCAGCTCCCCCTCAGGAGTGGGCACAGATACGCAGTATTTT.

This clonotype was detected only a few times. The chain employs TRBV28 and TRBJ2-1; D is unresolved. The CDR3 totals 13 residues. CDR1 is MDHEN and CDR2 is SYDVKM in the germline V gene. Trimming shortened V by 8 bases and J by 2 bases, and 10 bases separated the two germline ends. In DNA form, the CDR3 reads TGTGCCAGCCGACTTTCCGCCTACAATGAGCAGTTCTTC. It is translated as CASRLSAYNEQFF.

In its sample, this clonotype was seen many times. The chain carries TRBV20-1 and TRBJ1-2, with a tentative D call TRBD1 (5 bases). This CDR3 spans 13 amino acids. V lost 3 bases, J lost 2 bases, and 10 bases lay in between. Germline CDR1 and CDR2: DFQATT and SNEGSKA (reference sequence). In DNA form, the CDR3 reads TGCAGTGCTAGGGAGGGACCCAACTATGGCTACACCTTC. It yields the protein CSAREGPNYGYTF.

The CDR3 protein is CASSGVIVYEQYF. The CDR3 nucleotides read TGCGCCAGCAGTGGAGTCATAGTCTACGAGCAGTACTTC. The rearrangement links TRBV4-3 to TRBJ2-7, with D uncertain. CDR1 and CDR2 (germline): LGHNA, YSLEER. Trimming left V 6 bases short and J 3 bases short, with 12 bases between. The CDR3 is 13 amino acids.

The chain employs TRBV20-1 and TRBJ2-2, with D unclear. CDR3 size: 14 residues. Germline loops: CDR1 DFQATT, CDR2 SNEGSKA (reference sequence). Between the trimmed V and J ends, which lost 6 bases and 1 base, there was a span of 12 bases. In nucleotides, the CDR3 is TGCAGTGCCCCGAGGCAGCTGAACACCGGGGAGCTGTTTTTT. Translated, it gives CSAPRQLNTGELFF.

This clonotype was seen a handful of times. The genes are TRBV3-1 and TRBJ2-5, with TRBD2 identical over 11 bases. CDR1 and CDR2 from the germline V gene are LGHDT and YNNKEL (reference sequence). CDR3 length equals 16 residues. With V trimmed by 1 base and J by 2 bases, 3 bases remained unmatched. The CDR3 DNA is TGTGCCAGCAGCCAAGGGGTAGCGGGAGGGCAAGAGACCCAGTACTTC. Amino acid sequence: CASSQGVAGGQETQYF.

This clonotype was observed a single time. J is TRBJ2-3 and V is TRBV9; the match to TRBD1 covers 7 bases. J gave up 6 bases and V 2 bases, and 9 bases lay outside the gene matches. CDR1 is SGDLS and CDR2 is YYNGEE in the germline V gene. The CDR3 runs to 15 residues. In nucleotides, the CDR3 is TGTGCCAGCAGCGTCGCCGGGACAGAATTCGATACGCAGTATTTT. Translated: CASSVAGTEFDTQYF.

The J gene is TRBJ2-7, the V gene TRBV5-6, with 8 nucleotides matching TRBD1. Germline V lookup: CDR1 SGHDT, CDR2 YYEEEE. Germline trimming cut 3 bases from V and 0 bases from J; bases unmatched to any gene: 8. The CDR3 loop spans 16 amino acids. CDR3 amino acids: CASSSPGGENSYEQYF. The CDR3 region has the DNA TGTGCCAGCAGCTCGCCAGGGGGCGAAAACTCCTACGAGCAGTACTTC.

This clonotype was seen more than once but under ten times. The CDR3 spells CSFAPGLAGETQYF. The CDR3 DNA follows: TGCAGCTTTGCCCCGGGACTAGCGGGAGAGACCCAGTACTTC. The chain is built from TRBV29-1 and TRBJ2-5, with TRBD2 identical over 12 bases. The CDR3 is made up of 14 amino acids. V lost 8 bases, J lost 4 bases, and 8 bases stayed unmatched. CDR1 and CDR2 (germline): SQVTM, ANQGSEA.

The rearrangement links TRBV29-1 to TRBJ2-1; TRBD2 agrees at 14 bases. With 6 bases clipped from V and 7 bases from J, the junction kept 2 bases outside the gene matches. From germline, CDR1 is SQVTM and CDR2 ANQGSEA. This CDR3 region has 13 residues. The CDR3 reads CSVGLAGGNEQFF. CDR3 nucleotide sequence: TGCAGCGTAGGACTAGCGGGAGGTAATGAGCAGTTCTTC.

V usage is TRBV6-5 and J usage is TRBJ1-1; 8 positions match TRBD1. With 2 bases clipped from V and 4 bases from J, the junction kept 9 bases outside the gene matches. CDR3 size: 16 residues. In germline, CDR1 is MNHEY, CDR2 SVGAGI. CDR3 protein: CASSYQPTGVGTEAFF. CDR3 sequence (DNA): TGTGCCAGCAGTTACCAACCGACAGGGGTGGGCACTGAAGCTTTCTTT.

Of note for this clonotype: Sequence at one end of the junction differs from germline and may be a read error. The chain employs TRBV5-1 and TRBJ2-3; D is possibly TRBD1 (6 bases). The V gene's germline CDR1 is SGHRS and CDR2 YFSETQ. This CDR3 is 14 amino acids long. CDR3 sequence (DNA): TGCGCCAGCGGATGGGGACAAAGCACGGATACGCAGTATTTT. It yields the protein CASGWGQSTDTQYF.

The chain carries TRBV27 and TRBJ2-7; TRBD1 or TRBD2 may be the D gene (5 bases each). Germline V CDR1 and CDR2: MNHEY, SMNVEV (reference sequence). The CDR3 length is 15 residues. The V end lost 8 bases, the J end lost 7 bases, and 24 bases lay between the germline ends. The CDR3 region is CASGPPGPSPREQYF. In nucleotides, the CDR3 is TGTGCCAGCGGACCTCCGGGACCTTCCCCTAGGGAGCAGTACTTC.

This clonotype has more than one count but fewer than ten. The chain uses TRBV12-3 or TRBV12-4 and TRBJ2-3; unclear D gene. Trimming pared 2 bases from V and 2 bases from J, leaving 8 bases between. The CDR3 is 14 amino acids. The CDR3 nucleotides are TGTGCCAGCAGTTTACTAACCCTCACAGATACGCAGTATTTT. This gives the protein CASSLLTLTDTQYF.

The V gene is TRBV9, the J gene TRBJ2-1; TRBD2 matches at 9 bases. V dropped 4 bases and J dropped 3; count of bases not matched to a gene: 5. Germline V CDR1 and CDR2: SGDLS, YYNGEE. The CDR3 is 15 residues long. CDR3 in amino acids: CASSPRTSDYNEQFF. Here the CDR3 DNA reads TGTGCCAGCAGCCCCCGGACTAGCGACTACAATGAGCAGTTCTTC.

The chain joins TRBV7-9 to TRBJ1-4; D perhaps matches TRBD1 (5 bases). Deletions cut 5 bases from V and 1 base from J, with 11 bases between. The CDR3 length is 15 residues. From germline, CDR1 is SEHNR and CDR2 FQNEAQ (reference sequence). For the CDR3, the DNA is TGTGCCAGCAGCCCCTTCGGGGGAACTAATGAAAAACTGTTTTTT. Translated, it gives CASSPFGGTNEKLFF.

The genes are TRBV6-5 and TRBJ2-7; D call uncertain. CDR3 length: 11 residues. V was clipped by 7 bases and J by 5 bases, with 9 bases between them. In germline, CDR1 is MNHEY, CDR2 SVGAGI. The CDR3 loop is CASTAGNEQYF. CDR3 DNA sequence: TGTGCCAGCACCGCCGGCAACGAGCAGTACTTC.

The chain combines TRBV5-6 with TRBJ2-7; tentatively, D is TRBD1 (5 bases). Germline loops: CDR1 SGHDT, CDR2 YYEEEE. Trimming took 0 bases from V and 3 from J, leaving 10 bases between them. The CDR3 runs 14 residues. The chain's CDR3 is CASSLEGRSYEQYF. Here the CDR3 DNA reads TGTGCCAGCAGCTTGGAGGGGCGGAGCTACGAGCAGTACTTC. The full variable domain, completed using reference TRBV5-6 and TRBJ2-7, is DAGVTQSPTHLIKTRGQQVTLRCSPKSGHDTVSWYQQALGQGPQFIFQYYEEEERQRGNFPDRFSGHQFPNYSSELNVNALLLGDSALYLCASSLEGRSYEQYFGPGTRLTVT.

This clonotype was seen a handful of times. This chain uses TRBV20-1 with TRBJ2-3; TRBD2 matches at 7 bases. From germline, CDR1 is DFQATT and CDR2 SNEGSKA (reference sequence). The J segment lost 1 base and the V segment lost 1 base, leaving 2 bases of the junction unmatched. CDR3 length: 14 residues. In nucleotides, the CDR3 is TGCAGTGCTAGAGGTGGGAGGGGCACAGATACGCAGTATTTT. Translating gives CSARGGRGTDTQYF.